These 4 T cell receptor beta chains originate from one sample sequenced in a study of technical replicates of blood from a handful of donors. The table came from immunoSEQ multiplex PCR; TCRdb's copy has only in-frame clones and leaves some out. The data show 50,000 to 70,000 clones, around 96% seen once. Material for sequencing was PBMCs. All receptors come from a human donor in good health. Some clones in this sample may be carry-over from other donors' samples.

The chain employs TRBV9 and TRBJ2-1; 9 bases agree with TRBD1. Trimming removed 3 bases from V and 5 bases from J; junction bases left unmatched: 15. The germline CDR1 and CDR2 sequences are SGDLS and YYNGEE. The CDR3 runs 18 residues. The CDR3 here is CASSADPDRDRVNNEQFF. CDR3 in DNA: TGTGCCAGCAGCGCAGACCCGGACCGGGACAGGGTAAACAATGAGCAGTTCTTC.

This rearrangement joins TRBV6-5 to TRBJ2-1; the D gene is possibly TRBD2 (6 bases). Germline V gene lookup returns CDR1 MNHEY and CDR2 SVGAGI. The length of the CDR3 is 16 residues. Between the trimmed V and J ends, which lost 4 bases and 7 bases, there was a span of 20 bases. The CDR3 DNA is TGTGCCAGCAGTTCGGGGGAAGGGTGGGCGTTAAATGAGCAGTTCTTC. Translated: CASSSGEGWALNEQFF.

The V and J genes are TRBV11-2 and TRBJ2-1, with D possibly matching TRBD2 (5 bases). The CDR3 has 12 residues. Trimming shortened V by 7 bases and J by 15 bases, and 19 bases separated the two germline ends. CDR1 and CDR2 from the germline V gene are SGHAT and FQNNGV. CDR3 region: CASTQEGGRRFF. Written as DNA, the CDR3 is TGTGCCAGCACCCAAGAGGGTGGCCGGAGGTTCTTC.

This chain connects TRBV28 to TRBJ2-7; no clear D gene. The CDR3 contains 15 residues. Trimming stripped 5 bases from V and 2 bases from J, with 16 bases between. CDR1 and CDR2 from the germline V gene are MDHEN and SYDVKM. The CDR3 spells CASSAFDLTTYEQYF. The CDR3 DNA follows: TGTGCCAGCAGTGCTTTTGACCTTACTACCTACGAGCAGTACTTC.